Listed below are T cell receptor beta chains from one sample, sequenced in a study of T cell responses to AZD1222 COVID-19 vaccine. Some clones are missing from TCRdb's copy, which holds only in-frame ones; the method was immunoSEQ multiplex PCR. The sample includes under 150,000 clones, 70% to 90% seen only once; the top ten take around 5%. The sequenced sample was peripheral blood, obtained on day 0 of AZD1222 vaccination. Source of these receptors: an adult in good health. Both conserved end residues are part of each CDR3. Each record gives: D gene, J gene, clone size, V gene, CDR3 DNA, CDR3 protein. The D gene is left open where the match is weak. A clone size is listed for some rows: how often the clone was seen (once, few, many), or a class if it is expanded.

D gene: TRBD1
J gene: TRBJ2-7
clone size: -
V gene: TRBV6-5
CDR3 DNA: TGTGCCAGCAGTTACACGGGACAGATCTACGAGCAGTACTTC
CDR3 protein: CASSYTGQIYEQYF

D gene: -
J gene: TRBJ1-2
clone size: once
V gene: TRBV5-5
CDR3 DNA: TGTGCCAGCAGCCCGGACAGCCATGGCTACACCTTC
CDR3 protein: CASSPDSHGYTF

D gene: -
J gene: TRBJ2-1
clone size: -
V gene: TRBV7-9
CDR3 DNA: TGTGCCAGCAGCTTAGACATCAATGAGCAGTTCTTC
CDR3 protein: CASSLDINEQFF

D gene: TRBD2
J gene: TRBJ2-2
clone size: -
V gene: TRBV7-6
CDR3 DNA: TGTGCCAGCAGCTCCCTCCCACCCCGACTAGCGGGAGGGCCGAATCCCGGGGAGCTGTTTTTT
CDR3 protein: CASSSLPPRLAGGPNPGELFF

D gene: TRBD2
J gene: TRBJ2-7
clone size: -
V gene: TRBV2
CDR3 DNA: TGTGCCAGCAGTGAAGCGGCGGAGAGACTTAGATCTAGCGGGACCTACGAGCAGTACTTC
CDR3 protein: CASSEAAERLRSSGTYEQYF

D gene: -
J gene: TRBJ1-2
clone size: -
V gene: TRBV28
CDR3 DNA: TGTGCCAGCAGTTTCGTGGAATTGCATAACTATGGCTACACCTTC
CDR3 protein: CASSFVELHNYGYTF

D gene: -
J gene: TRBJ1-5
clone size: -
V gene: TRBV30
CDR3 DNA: TGTGCCTGGAGGACGGGCCAGCACGGTCAGCCCCAGCATTTT
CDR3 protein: CAWRTGQHGQPQHF

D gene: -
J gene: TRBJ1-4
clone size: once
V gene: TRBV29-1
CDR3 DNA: TGCAGCGCGGGACGGCTGAATGAAAAACTGTTTTTT
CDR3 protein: CSAGRLNEKLFF

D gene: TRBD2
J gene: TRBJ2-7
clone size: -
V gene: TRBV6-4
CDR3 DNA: TGTGCCAGCAGTGACTCAGCCCTAGCGGTCGGGCAAATTTACGAGCAGTACTTC
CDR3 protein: CASSDSALAVGQIYEQYF

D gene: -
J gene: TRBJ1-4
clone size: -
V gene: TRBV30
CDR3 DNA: TGTGCCTGGAGTAGGGGGGGTCGGACTAATGAAAAACTGTTTTTT
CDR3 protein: CAWSRGGRTNEKLFF

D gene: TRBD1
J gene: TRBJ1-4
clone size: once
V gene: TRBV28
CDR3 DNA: TGTGCCAGCAGTTTTGGAGCTTTAACAGGGGCAGAAAAACTGTTTTTT
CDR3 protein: CASSFGALTGAEKLFF